One sample yielded the 32 T cell receptor beta chains listed below, sequenced in a study of blood T cell repertoires in COVID-19. Profiling relied on immunoSEQ multiplex PCR, and the TCRdb table lists in-frame clones only, not all of them. The sample yields around 220,000 clones, approximately 80% seen once. Sequenced material: peripheral blood. The source of these receptors is a man aged 30 to 39 with active or convalescent COVID-19.

This clone was counted only a few times. At the DNA level, this CDR3 is encoded by other sequences in the same sample as well. The chain recombines TRBV4-3 with TRBJ2-3, with TRBD2 matching 10 bases. The germline gives CDR1 LGHNA, CDR2 YSLEER. The CDR3 contains 16 residues. J gave up 4 bases and V 1 base, and 5 bases lay outside the gene matches. Here the CDR3 reads CASSQVRGLAPDTQYF. The CDR3 DNA follows: TGCGCCAGCAGCCAAGTCAGGGGACTAGCGCCAGATACGCAGTATTTT.

V usage is TRBV30 and J usage is TRBJ2-7; 9 bases are shared with TRBD2. CDR1 and CDR2 from the germline V gene are GTSNPN and SVGIG (reference sequence). V lost 3 bases and J lost 2; bases outside the gene matches: 8. The CDR3 runs to 15 residues. CDR3 amino acids: CAWRDPGTSPYEQYF. Written as DNA, the CDR3 is TGTGCCTGGAGGGACCCCGGGACTAGCCCCTACGAGCAGTACTTC. Variable domain in full (rest from reference TRBV30 and TRBJ2-7): SQTIHQWPATLVQPVGSPLSLECTVEGTSNPNLYWYRQAAGRGLQLLFYSVGIGQISSEVPQNLSASRPQDRQFILSSKKLLLSDSGFYLCAWRDPGTSPYEQYFGPGTRLTVT.

This clone came up a few times. The rearrangement links TRBV11-1 to TRBJ1-2; D is perhaps TRBD1 (6 bases). The V and J ends lost 5 bases and 4 bases respectively, with 14 bases between them. The germline V gene encodes CDR1 SGHAT and CDR2 FQDESV (reference sequence). The CDR3 is 14 amino acids. The CDR3 coding sequence is TGTGCCAGCAGCCCCGGGGGGGCATTCTATGGCTACACCTTC. It specifies CASSPGGAFYGYTF.

The chain is built from TRBV7-2 and TRBJ1-5; a weak D match, TRBD1 (6 bases). Deletions cut 5 bases from V and 5 bases from J, with 19 bases between. CDR3 size: 16 residues. Germline values: CDR1 SGHTA, CDR2 FQGNSA. This CDR3 reads CASSEYGTLNDQPQHF. The DNA for the CDR3 is TGTGCCAGCAGCGAATACGGGACACTAAACGATCAGCCCCAGCATTTT.

This clone was observed at least ten times. The chain recombines TRBV4-1 with TRBJ2-5; no reliable D call. V was clipped by 4 bases and J by 2 bases, with 11 bases between them. The germline V gene has CDR1 MGHRA and CDR2 YSYEKL. This CDR3 is built from 14 residues. This CDR3 reads CASSLNTQQETQYF. For the CDR3, the DNA is TGCGCCAGCAGCCTGAACACCCAACAAGAGACCCAGTACTTC.

The chain recombines TRBV7-9 with TRBJ2-5; D not certain. Germline-derived CDR1 and CDR2 are SEHNR and FQNEAQ (reference sequence). CDR3 length equals 12 residues. Trimming took off 2 bases at V and 1 base at J, with 2 bases between the two ends. The CDR3 reads CASSLLQETQYF. CDR3 DNA sequence: TGTGCCAGCAGCTTACTCCAAGAGACCCAGTACTTC.

This chain joins TRBV28 and TRBJ2-7; no clear D gene. Germline assignment: CDR1 MDHEN and CDR2 SYDVKM. V was clipped by 10 bases and J by 4 bases, with 20 bases between them. The CDR3 is 14 residues long. In nucleotides, the CDR3 is TGTGCCATCACCAGTAATGCGCTAGATTACGAGCAGTACTTC. Amino acids: CAITSNALDYEQYF.

The rearrangement links TRBV11-2 to TRBJ1-5, with a weak D call TRBD1 (5 bases). Germline CDR1 and CDR2: SGHAT and FQNNGV. V dropped 2 bases and J dropped 1 base, with 9 bases sitting between them. The CDR3 sequence is 15 residues long. CDR3 nucleotide sequence: TGTGCCAGCAGCTTAAAGCGGGGCAGCAATCAGCCCCAGCATTTT. Encoded protein: CASSLKRGSNQPQHF.

This chain uses TRBV5-1 with TRBJ1-2, with 8 bases lining up with TRBD1. Germline-derived CDR1 and CDR2 are SGHRS and YFSETQ. Losses at the gene ends were 2 bases for V and 8 bases for J; bases not matched to a gene: 11. CDR3 size: 15 residues. The CDR3 protein is CASSFAGTGGEGYTF. CDR3 DNA sequence: TGCGCCAGCAGCTTTGCCGGGACAGGCGGTGAGGGCTACACCTTC.

The V gene is TRBV3-1 (or the pseudogene TRBV3-2), the J gene TRBJ1-5; 9 bases line up with TRBD1. J lost 1 base, V lost 3 bases, and 4 bases had no gene match. This CDR3 is built from 16 residues. CDR1 and CDR2 from the germline V gene are LGHDT and YNNKEL (reference sequence). The CDR3 loop reads CASSQKGTGSNQPQHF. The CDR3 DNA reads TGTGCCAGCAGCCAGAAGGGGACAGGGAGCAATCAGCCCCAGCATTTT.

This clone has a single count. The V gene is TRBV2, the J gene TRBJ2-1; 12 bases match TRBD2. Germline CDR1 is SNHLY and CDR2 is FYNNEI. Trimming at V came to 3 bases and at J to 9 bases, leaving 12 bases not matched to a gene. The CDR3 is 17 residues long. The CDR3 region has the DNA TGTGCCAGCAGTGATGCTAGCGGGAGGGCCACCTACGGTGAGCAGTTCTTC. As protein: CASSDASGRATYGEQFF.

In its sample, this clone was seen once. The same CDR3 also results from other DNA sequences found in this sample. This rearrangement joins TRBV27 to TRBJ1-1; tentatively, D is TRBD1 (5 bases). Trimming left V 3 bases short and J 4 bases short, with 9 bases between. Germline assignment: CDR1 MNHEY and CDR2 SMNVEV (reference sequence). CDR3 length: 13 residues. CDR3 sequence reads: CASSFQGSTEAFF. CDR3 nucleotides: TGTGCCAGCAGTTTCCAGGGTAGCACTGAAGCTTTCTTT.

This clone was seen only a few times. The chain links TRBV2 to TRBJ2-5; perhaps TRBD1 as D (6 bases). Germline lookup yields CDR1 SNHLY and CDR2 FYNNEI. The CDR3 spans 15 residues. Trimming left V 2 bases short and J 4 bases short, with 14 bases between. In DNA, the CDR3 is TGTGCCAGCAGTGAAAGTCAGGGCAGGGGAGAGACCCAGTACTTC. This encodes CASSESQGRGETQYF.

The genes are TRBV6-2 or TRBV6-3 and TRBJ2-2, with unresolved D. Trimming removed 4 bases at V and 3 bases at J, with 12 bases between. The CDR3 is made up of 15 amino acids. Germline assignment: CDR1 MNHEY and CDR2 SVGEGT. This CDR3 is CASSSLRRYTGELFF. CDR3 in DNA: TGTGCCAGCAGTTCACTTCGGCGGTACACCGGGGAGCTGTTTTTT.

This chain uses TRBV2 with TRBJ2-7; D unresolved. Trimming cost V 0 bases and J 4 bases, with 13 bases left between them. Looked up from germline, CDR1 is SNHLY and CDR2 is FYNNEI. The CDR3 consists of 15 residues. Written as DNA, the CDR3 is TGTGCCAGCAGTGAAGCCCTACTGAGCGTGTACGAGCAGTACTTC. It is translated as CASSEALLSVYEQYF.

Here the CDR3 DNA reads TGTGCCAGTAGACTAGGGAGGCAAATGAACACTGAAGCTTTCTTT. Translation: CASRLGRQMNTEAFF. The gene calls are TRBV19 and TRBJ1-1, with no clear D. V dropped 6 bases and J dropped 0 bases, with 14 bases sitting between them. CDR3 length: 15 amino acids. CDR1 LNHDA and CDR2 SQIVND come from the germline V gene (reference sequence).

This clone occurred many times. The V gene is TRBV3-1 (or the pseudogene TRBV3-2), the J gene TRBJ2-3; 9 bases line up with TRBD2. The CDR3 is 15 residues long. Germline V CDR1 and CDR2: LGHDT, YNNKEL (reference sequence). After removal of 0 bases from V and 5 bases from J, the junction contained 3 bases not matched to a gene. Written as DNA, the CDR3 is TGTGCCAGCAGCCAAGAGACTAGCGGTATAGATACGCAGTATTTT. Translated, it gives CASSQETSGIDTQYF.

This rearrangement joins TRBV3-1 (or the pseudogene TRBV3-2) to TRBJ2-2, with 8 bases fitting TRBD2. The J segment lost 1 base and the V segment lost 4 bases, leaving 5 bases of the junction unmatched. Germline values: CDR1 LGHDT, CDR2 YNNKEL (reference sequence). The CDR3 runs to 16 residues. CDR3 residues: CASSRRLALNTGELFF. In DNA, the CDR3 is TGTGCCAGCAGCCGACGACTAGCGCTGAACACCGGGGAGCTGTTTTTT.

J is TRBJ1-1 and V is TRBV5-1; the match to TRBD1 covers 8 bases. Germline CDR1 SGHRS, CDR2 YFSETQ. The length of the CDR3 is 15 residues. V was clipped by 4 bases and J by 1 base; unmatched bases: 6. Written as DNA, the CDR3 is TGCGCCAGCAGCCCGCAGGGGGCCTCGAACACTGAAGCTTTCTTT. Residues: CASSPQGASNTEAFF. The variable domain in full, completed from reference TRBV5-1 and TRBJ1-1, reads KAGVTQTPRYLIKTRGQQVTLSCSPISGHRSVSWYQQTPGQGLQFLFEYFSETQRNKGNFPGRFSGRQFSNSRSEMNVSTLELGDSALYLCASSPQGASNTEAFFGQGTRLTVV.

The genes are TRBV7-2 and TRBJ2-3, with 7 nucleotides matching TRBD2. The J segment lost 5 bases and the V segment lost 8 bases, leaving 19 bases of the junction unmatched. Germline CDR1 SGHTA, CDR2 FQGNSA. CDR3 length: 17 amino acids. CDR3 bases: TGTGCCAGCTCCCCCGGGTCTAGCGGAGGAGTTCGAGATACGCAGTATTTT. Protein sequence: CASSPGSSGGVRDTQYF.

The rearrangement uses TRBV4-3 and TRBJ1-2, with a tentative D call TRBD1 (6 bases). Per the germline V gene, CDR1 is LGHNA and CDR2 is YSLEER. The germline V and J ends were trimmed by 0 bases and 5 bases, with 13 bases remaining between them. There are 15 residues in the CDR3. The CDR3 DNA sequence: TGCGCCAGCAGCCAAGAGGTGCAGGGGATTTATGGCTACACCTTC. It specifies CASSQEVQGIYGYTF.

This rearrangement joins TRBV5-1 to TRBJ1-1; no clear D. This CDR3 region has 15 residues. Germline V lookup: CDR1 SGHRS, CDR2 YFSETQ. V was shortened by 0 bases and J by 2 bases, with 11 bases between the two germline ends. In DNA, the CDR3 is TGCGCCAGCAGCTTGGCGGTCTACTCCAACACTGAAGCTTTCTTT. Protein: CASSLAVYSNTEAFF. The variable domain in full, completed from reference TRBV5-1 and TRBJ1-1, reads KAGVTQTPRYLIKTRGQQVTLSCSPISGHRSVSWYQQTPGQGLQFLFEYFSETQRNKGNFPGRFSGRQFSNSRSEMNVSTLELGDSALYLCASSLAVYSNTEAFFGQGTRLTVV.

This sequence joins TRBV19 and TRBJ2-2; D may be TRBD2 (5 bases). Trimming left V 3 bases short and J 1 base short, with 9 bases between. This CDR3 comprises 15 residues. The V gene's germline CDR1 is LNHDA and CDR2 SQIVND (reference sequence). The CDR3 DNA reads TGTGCCAGTAGTATCCCGGGGTTGAACACCGGGGAGCTGTTTTTT. Residues: CASSIPGLNTGELFF.

This chain links TRBV6-6 with TRBJ2-7; the D gene is possibly TRBD1 (7 bases). V lost 6 bases, J lost 7 bases, and 13 bases lay in between. The CDR3 loop spans 12 amino acids. CDR1 and CDR2 (germline): MNHNY, SVGAGI (reference sequence). This chain's CDR3 is CASREGAREQYF. DNA for the CDR3: TGTGCCAGCAGGGAGGGGGCGCGGGAGCAGTACTTC.

The chain uses TRBV28 and TRBJ1-4; TRBD1 matches 10 bases. With 0 bases clipped from V and 7 bases from J, the junction kept 8 bases outside the gene matches. The CDR3 covers 17 residues. Per germline, CDR1 MDHEN and CDR2 SYDVKM. The CDR3 bases are TGTGCCAGCAGTTTATGGGGACAGGGGTCAGGGGGTGAAAAACTGTTTTTT. As protein: CASSLWGQGSGGEKLFF.

V and J are TRBV30 and TRBJ1-4; D uncertain. V dropped 0 bases and J dropped 7 bases, with 12 bases sitting between them. This CDR3 has 14 amino acids. The V gene's germline CDR1 is GTSNPN and CDR2 SVGIG (reference sequence). This CDR3 reads CAWSVQGSREKLFF. CDR3 nucleotides: TGTGCCTGGAGTGTACAAGGGAGTCGTGAAAAACTGTTTTTT.

V usage is TRBV27 and J usage is TRBJ2-1, with TRBD2 as a possible D gene (5 bases). V was cut by 5 bases and J by 4 bases, with 15 bases left in between. The CDR3 is made up of 15 amino acids. CDR1 MNHEY and CDR2 SMNVEV come from the germline V gene (reference sequence). The DNA of the CDR3 is TGTGCCAGCAGTGTCGTTCCCCGGGGATACAATGAGCAGTTCTTC. Its protein is CASSVVPRGYNEQFF.

This clone was seen a handful of times. V is TRBV27 and J is TRBJ2-2, with 9 bases identical to TRBD1. The J segment lost 5 bases and the V segment lost 6 bases, leaving 4 bases of the junction unmatched. The CDR3 sequence is 14 residues long. Germline CDR1 and CDR2: MNHEY and SMNVEV (reference sequence). CDR3 loop: CASSQTGGTGELFF. The CDR3 nucleotides read TGTGCCAGCAGCCAGACAGGGGGGACCGGGGAGCTGTTTTTT.

CDR3 DNA: TGTGCCTGGAAAGGACTAGCGGGGGGCCTGGGTGCCACAGATACGCAGTATTTT. It encodes CAWKGLAGGLGATDTQYF. The chain links TRBV30 to TRBJ2-3; 14 nucleotides agree with TRBD2. The germline V gene encodes CDR1 GTSNPN and CDR2 SVGIG (reference sequence). After removal of 4 bases from V and 2 bases from J, the junction contained 11 bases not matched to a gene. The CDR3 extends over 18 amino acids. The full variable domain, in which reference TRBV30 and TRBJ2-3 provide the parts outside the CDR3, is SQTIHQWPATLVQPVGSPLSLECTVEGTSNPNLYWYRQAAGRGLQLLFYSVGIGQISSEVPQNLSASRPQDRQFILSSKKLLLSDSGFYLCAWKGLAGGLGATDTQYFGPGTRLTVL.

The chain recombines TRBV4-1 with TRBJ2-3, with D maybe TRBD2 (6 bases). V lost 0 bases to trimming and J lost 2 bases, with 9 bases between them. CDR1 is MGHRA and CDR2 is YSYEKL in the germline V gene. The CDR3 covers 15 residues. The DNA of the CDR3 is TGCGCCAGCAGCCAAGAGACTAGGAACACAGATACGCAGTATTTT. Translation gives CASSQETRNTDTQYF.

The chain combines TRBV4-3 with TRBJ1-3; a possible D gene is TRBD1 (5 bases). Germline CDR1 LGHNA, CDR2 YSLEER. This CDR3 is 16 amino acids long. V shed 1 base and J shed 3 bases, with 13 bases lying between them. The CDR3 nucleotides are TGCGCCAGCAGCCAAGTTTTGACAGCTAATGGAAACACCATATATTTT. Protein sequence: CASSQVLTANGNTIYF.

This sequence joins TRBV29-1 and TRBJ2-3; 7 bases agree with TRBD2. With V trimmed by 7 bases and J by 11 bases, 24 bases remained unmatched. Germline-derived CDR1 and CDR2 are SQVTM and ANQGSEA. The CDR3 is made up of 16 amino acids. CDR3 sequence reads: CSAAPATRLAGRGQYF. CDR3 bases: TGCAGCGCCGCCCCTGCTACCAGACTAGCCGGCCGGGGGCAGTATTTT.